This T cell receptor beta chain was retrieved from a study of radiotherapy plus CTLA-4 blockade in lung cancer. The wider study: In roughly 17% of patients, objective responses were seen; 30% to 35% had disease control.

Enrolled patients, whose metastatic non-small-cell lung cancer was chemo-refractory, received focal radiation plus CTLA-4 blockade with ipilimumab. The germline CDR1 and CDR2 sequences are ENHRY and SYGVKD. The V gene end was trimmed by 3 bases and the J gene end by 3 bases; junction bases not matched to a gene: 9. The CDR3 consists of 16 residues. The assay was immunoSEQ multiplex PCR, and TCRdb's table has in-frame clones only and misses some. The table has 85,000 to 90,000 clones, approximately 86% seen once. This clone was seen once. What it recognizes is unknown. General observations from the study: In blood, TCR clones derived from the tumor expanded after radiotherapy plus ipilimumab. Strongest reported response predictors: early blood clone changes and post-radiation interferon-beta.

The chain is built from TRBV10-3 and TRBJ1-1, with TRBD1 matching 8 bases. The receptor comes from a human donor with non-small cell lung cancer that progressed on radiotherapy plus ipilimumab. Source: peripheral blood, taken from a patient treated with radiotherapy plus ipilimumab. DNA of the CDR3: TGTGCCATCAGTGACTCTAACGAACAGGGGGACACTGAAGCTTTCTTT. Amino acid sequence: CAISDSNEQGDTEAFF.